This TCR beta chain is from a study of T cell changes during pregnancy in multiple sclerosis. TCRdb's table, derived via immunoSEQ multiplex PCR, lists solely in-frame clones and lacks some. This table holds more than 85,000 clones, around 93% found once. This CDR3 is 13 amino acids long. CDR1 and CDR2 from the germline V gene are SGHNT and YYREEE (reference sequence). The ends lost 4 bases at V and 11 bases at J; junction bases unmatched: 10. The sequencing here drew on peripheral blood, taken before pregnancy. The rearrangement links TRBV5-4 to TRBJ2-3; 7 positions agree with TRBD2. The sequence was collected from a female donor with multiple sclerosis, enrolled in a pregnancy study. The CDR3 region has the DNA TGTGCCAGCAGCCCCCCGGGACTACCATTGCAGTATTTT. This codes for CASSPPGLPLQYF. Drawing the rest from reference TRBV5-4 and TRBJ2-3, the complete variable domain is ETGVTQSPTHLIKTRGQQVTLRCSSQSGHNTVSWYQQALGQGPQFIFQYYREEENGRGNFPPRFSGLQFPNYSSELNVNALELDDSALYLCASSPPGLPLQYFGPGTRLTVL.